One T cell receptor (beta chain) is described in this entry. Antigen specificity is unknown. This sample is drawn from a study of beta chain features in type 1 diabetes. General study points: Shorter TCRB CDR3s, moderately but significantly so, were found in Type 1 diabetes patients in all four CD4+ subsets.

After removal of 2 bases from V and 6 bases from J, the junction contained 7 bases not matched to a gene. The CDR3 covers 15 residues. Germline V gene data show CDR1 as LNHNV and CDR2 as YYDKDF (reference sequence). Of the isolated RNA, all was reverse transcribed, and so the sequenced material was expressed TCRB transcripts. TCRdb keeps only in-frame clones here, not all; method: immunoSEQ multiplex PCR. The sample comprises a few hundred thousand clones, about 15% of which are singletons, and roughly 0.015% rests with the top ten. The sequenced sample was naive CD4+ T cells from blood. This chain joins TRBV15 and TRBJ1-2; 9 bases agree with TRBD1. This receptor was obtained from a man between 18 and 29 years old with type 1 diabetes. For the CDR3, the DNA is TGTGCCACCAGCAGATACGGGACAGGGTCCCATGGCTACACCTTC. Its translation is CATSRYGTGSHGYTF.